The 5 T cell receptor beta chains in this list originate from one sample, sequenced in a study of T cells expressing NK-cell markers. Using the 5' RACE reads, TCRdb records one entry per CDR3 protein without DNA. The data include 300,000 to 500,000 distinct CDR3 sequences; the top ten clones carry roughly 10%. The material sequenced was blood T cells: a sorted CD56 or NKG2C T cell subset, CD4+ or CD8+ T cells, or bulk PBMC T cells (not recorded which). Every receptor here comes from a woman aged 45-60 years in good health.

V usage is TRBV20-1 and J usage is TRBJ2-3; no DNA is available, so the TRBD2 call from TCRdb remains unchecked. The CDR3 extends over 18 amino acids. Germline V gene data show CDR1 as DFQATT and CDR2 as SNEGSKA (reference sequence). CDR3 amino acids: CSARDPGLAGGSADTQYF.

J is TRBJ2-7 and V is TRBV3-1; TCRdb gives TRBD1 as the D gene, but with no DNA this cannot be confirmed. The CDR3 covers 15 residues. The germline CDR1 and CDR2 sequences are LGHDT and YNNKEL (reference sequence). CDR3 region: CASSQGRQLLYEQYF.

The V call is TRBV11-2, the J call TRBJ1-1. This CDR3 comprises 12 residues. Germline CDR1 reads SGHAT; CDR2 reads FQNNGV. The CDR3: CASSLELNEAFF.

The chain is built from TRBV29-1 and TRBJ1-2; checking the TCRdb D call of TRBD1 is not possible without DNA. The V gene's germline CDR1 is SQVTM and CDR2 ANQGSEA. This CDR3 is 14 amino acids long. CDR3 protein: CSANPGVRGGGYTF.

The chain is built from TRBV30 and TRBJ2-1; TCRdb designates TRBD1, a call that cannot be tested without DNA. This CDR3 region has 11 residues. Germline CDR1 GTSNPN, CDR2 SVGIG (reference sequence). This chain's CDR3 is CAQRRGVEQFF.